This T cell receptor beta chain was observed in a study of Ad26.COV2.S vaccination and SARS-CoV-2 variants. About the research overall: The donor was enrolled in the Ad26.COV2.S arm of the COV1001 trial. Findings of the study overall: Vaccine and placebo recipients had similar non-spike TCR breadth.

Treatment reported: some 20 received Ad26.COV2.S at low or high dose, single or two shots; about 5 received placebo; per-sample allocation not given. On day 63 after the first injection, vaccine and placebo recipients gave samples. Concerning this clone: The antigen is not known. Other nucleotide sequences from this sample produce the same CDR3.

Assay: immunoSEQ multiplex PCR; the TCRdb copy retains only in-frame clones and omits some. Among about 420,000 clones, approximately 87% were seen once, and the ten largest hold about 4%. V was pared by 4 bases and J by 2 bases, with 2 bases of the junction left unmatched. CDR3 length equals 14 residues. CDR1 is MGHRA and CDR2 is YSYEKL in the germline V gene. The chain recombines TRBV4-1 with TRBJ2-7; 10 bases fit TRBD1. The sequence came from a person between 18 and 59 years old who received the Ad26.COV2.S COVID-19 vaccine or a placebo. This specimen was peripheral blood, taken in a trial of Ad26.COV2.S vaccine versus placebo. CDR3 residues: CASSPGQGAYEQYF. The DNA of the CDR3 is TGCGCCAGCAGCCCTGGACAGGGGGCCTACGAGCAGTACTTC.